The clone carrying this TCR beta chain was detected ten times or more. Each CDR3 protein is one row after TCRdb ran MiXCR on the 5' RACE reads. The table shows around 61,000 distinct CDR3 sequences, with roughly 16% occurring only once. These data originate in a study of early T cells in non-severe SARS-CoV-2 infection. Study details: Chains were not paired, and sequencing was done on bulk RNA from unsorted whole blood.

This CDR3 contains 14 residues. Germline CDR1 and CDR2: MNHNY and SVGAGI (reference sequence). Trimming shortened V by 4 bases and J by 0 bases, and 9 bases separated the two germline ends. The origin of this receptor is an adult who was a healthcare worker with PCR-confirmed SARS-CoV-2 infection or an uninfected control (not recorded which). This rearrangement joins TRBV6-6 to TRBJ1-1, with a possible D match to TRBD1 (5 bases). The sample in question was whole blood, obtained at baseline. CDR3 amino acids: CASSWDGLNTEAFF. In DNA form, the CDR3 reads TGTGCCAGCAGTTGGGACGGACTGAACACTGAAGCTTTCTTT.